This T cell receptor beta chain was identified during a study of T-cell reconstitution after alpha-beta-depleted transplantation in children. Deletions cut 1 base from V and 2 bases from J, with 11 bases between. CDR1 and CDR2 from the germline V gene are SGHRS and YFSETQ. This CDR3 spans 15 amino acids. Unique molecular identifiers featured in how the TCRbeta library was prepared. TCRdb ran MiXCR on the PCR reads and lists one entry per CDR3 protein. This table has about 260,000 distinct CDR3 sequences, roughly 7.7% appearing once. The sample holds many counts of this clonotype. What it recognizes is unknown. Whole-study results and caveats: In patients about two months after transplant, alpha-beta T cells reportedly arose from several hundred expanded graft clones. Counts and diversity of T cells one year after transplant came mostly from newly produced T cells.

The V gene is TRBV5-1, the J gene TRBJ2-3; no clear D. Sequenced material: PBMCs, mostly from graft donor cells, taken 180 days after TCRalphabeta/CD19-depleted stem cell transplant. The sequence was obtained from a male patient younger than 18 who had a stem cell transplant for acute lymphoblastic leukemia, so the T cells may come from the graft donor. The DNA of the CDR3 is TGCGCCAGCAGCTTGTCGGTGGGGTCCACAGATACGCAGTATTTT. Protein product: CASSLSVGSTDTQYF. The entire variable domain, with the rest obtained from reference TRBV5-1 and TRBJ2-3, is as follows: KAGVTQTPRYLIKTRGQQVTLSCSPISGHRSVSWYQQTPGQGLQFLFEYFSETQRNKGNFPGRFSGRQFSNSRSEMNVSTLELGDSALYLCASSLSVGSTDTQYFGPGTRLTVL.